The 24 T cell receptor beta chains listed next were all sequenced from one sample in a study of T cell responses to AZD1222 COVID-19 vaccine. Clones were read by immunoSEQ multiplex PCR, and TCRdb kept only the in-frame ones, dropping some. The table records about 120,000 clones, 70% to 90% of them present only once. This specimen consisted of peripheral blood, obtained on day 0 of AZD1222 vaccination. The receptor source for this set is an adult in good health.

This clone was detected only once. This chain joins TRBV18 and TRBJ2-6; 9 bases match TRBD1. From germline, CDR1 is KGHSH and CDR2 LQKENI. This CDR3 is 18 amino acids long. Losses at the gene ends were 1 base for V and 0 bases for J; bases not matched to a gene: 4. The CDR3 nucleotides are TGTGCCAGCTCACCACTGGGGACAGGGAACTCTGGGGCCAACGTCCTGACTTTC. This sequence encodes CASSPLGTGNSGANVLTF.

This clone was counted a few times. This chain connects TRBV7-9 to TRBJ1-1; D gene ambiguous. This CDR3 has 14 amino acids. From germline, CDR1 is SEHNR and CDR2 FQNEAQ (reference sequence). The V end lost 1 base, the J end lost 6 bases, and 12 bases lay between the germline ends. CDR3 sequence reads: CASSLGSGSAEAFF. CDR3 nucleotide sequence: TGTGCCAGCAGCTTAGGATCCGGGAGTGCTGAAGCTTTCTTT.

The chain couples TRBV7-2 to TRBJ2-1; the match to TRBD2 covers 7 bases. The CDR3 runs 15 residues. Germline assignment: CDR1 SGHTA and CDR2 FQGNSA. V gave up 6 bases and J gave up 8 bases; unmatched junction bases: 13. The CDR3 reads CASSPSGASVYEQFF. In DNA, the CDR3 is TGTGCCAGCAGTCCGAGCGGGGCTAGTGTCTATGAGCAGTTCTTC.

This clone was seen more than once but under ten times. V usage is TRBV7-8 and J usage is TRBJ2-7; possibly TRBD1 or TRBD2 for D (6 bases each). Germline CDR1 SGHVS, CDR2 FQNEAQ. V lost 4 bases and J lost 6, with 16 bases in between. The CDR3 spans 14 residues. The CDR3 loop is CASSSSLGGREQYF. CDR3 sequence (DNA): TGTGCCAGCAGCTCGTCCCTAGGGGGGCGCGAGCAGTACTTC.

The chain combines TRBV4-1 with TRBJ1-4, with 8 bases lining up with TRBD1. Trimming cost V 4 bases and J 6 bases; bases outside gene matches: 4. This CDR3 has 14 amino acids. Per the germline V gene, CDR1 is MGHRA and CDR2 is YSYEKL. CDR3 sequence reads: CASSLRGRDEKLFF. The DNA for the CDR3 is TGCGCCAGCAGCCTCAGGGGGCGAGATGAAAAACTGTTTTTT.

The V and J genes are TRBV30 and TRBJ2-7, with 9 bases matching TRBD1. The CDR3 consists of 13 residues. V was pared by 8 bases and J by 5 bases, with 10 bases of the junction left unmatched. The germline V gene encodes CDR1 GTSNPN and CDR2 SVGIG (reference sequence). In DNA form, the CDR3 reads TGTGCCCGGACGGGACAGGGTCGAGACGAGCAGTACTTC. Translation gives CARTGQGRDEQYF.

The chain recombines TRBV12-3 or TRBV12-4 with TRBJ2-1; D may be TRBD1 or TRBD2 (5 bases each). Trimming took off 7 bases at V and 10 bases at J, with 14 bases between the two ends. CDR3 length: 12 amino acids. The CDR3 loop reads CASTPGDREQFF. The CDR3, as DNA: TGTGCCAGCACCCCTGGGGACCGGGAGCAGTTCTTC.

V and J are TRBV11-2 and TRBJ2-2; TRBD1 matches at 8 bases. The CDR3 loop spans 15 amino acids. Germline V gene lookup returns CDR1 SGHAT and CDR2 FQNNGV. The V segment lost 4 bases and the J segment 5 bases; nucleotides outside the gene matches: 6. The CDR3 spells CASSSGQGWTGELFF. In DNA form, the CDR3 reads TGTGCCAGCAGCTCTGGACAGGGATGGACCGGGGAGCTGTTTTTT.

This clone came up once. The chain carries TRBV5-1 and TRBJ1-4; 7 nucleotides match TRBD1. Germline loops: CDR1 SGHRS, CDR2 YFSETQ. The CDR3 loop spans 15 amino acids. V dropped 3 bases and J dropped 3; count of bases not matched to a gene: 5. The CDR3 reads CASSSIGGSNEKLFF. Here the CDR3 DNA reads TGCGCCAGCAGCTCAATAGGGGGCTCTAATGAAAAACTGTTTTTT.

The genes are TRBV19 and TRBJ1-1; TRBD1 matches at 10 bases. The CDR3 has 17 residues. Per germline, CDR1 LNHDA and CDR2 SQIVND (reference sequence). V was pared by 4 bases and J by 3 bases, with 11 bases of the junction left unmatched. The CDR3 bases are TGTGCCAGTAGTACTCCCGACACCGGGACAGGGGACACTGAAGCTTTCTTT. This codes for CASSTPDTGTGDTEAFF.

The CDR3 reads CASSSRLGSGQETQYF. The CDR3 nucleotides read TGTGCCAGCAGCTCCCGGTTAGGTAGCGGGCAAGAGACCCAGTACTTC. The V call is TRBV9, the J call TRBJ2-5, with TRBD2 matching 7 bases. This CDR3 spans 16 amino acids. The germline CDR1 and CDR2 sequences are SGDLS and YYNGEE. After removal of 4 bases from V and 2 bases from J, the junction contained 11 bases not matched to a gene.

This clone has a single count. This sequence joins TRBV5-1 and TRBJ2-1, with 9 bases identical to TRBD1. The CDR3 extends over 15 amino acids. J gave up 5 bases and V 4 bases, and 7 bases lay outside the gene matches. Germline V gene lookup returns CDR1 SGHRS and CDR2 YFSETQ. CDR3 in DNA: TGCGCCAGCAGCGTACACAGGGGGCAGGACAATGAGCAGTTCTTC. Protein: CASSVHRGQDNEQFF.

The chain carries TRBV6-2 or TRBV6-3 and TRBJ1-6, with D possibly being TRBD1 (6 bases). The germline gives CDR1 MNHEY, CDR2 SVGEGT. This CDR3 comprises 12 residues. The germline V and J ends were trimmed by 6 bases and 14 bases, with 14 bases remaining between them. CDR3 amino acids: CASSSGTITLHF. For the CDR3, the DNA is TGTGCCAGCAGCTCCGGGACAATAACCCTCCACTTT.

This chain links TRBV7-9 with TRBJ1-6; D is possibly TRBD1 (5 bases). The CDR3 spans 14 residues. Trimming took off 5 bases at V and 8 bases at J, with 13 bases between the two ends. CDR1 is SEHNR and CDR2 is FQNEAQ in the germline V gene (reference sequence). CDR3 region: CASSPPGTDSPLHF. CDR3 bases: TGTGCCAGCAGCCCCCCGGGGACGGATTCACCCCTCCACTTT.

This sequence joins TRBV6-1 and TRBJ2-2, with 9 bases matching TRBD1. Germline assignment: CDR1 MNHNS and CDR2 SASEGT. The CDR3 has 18 residues. The V gene end was trimmed by 2 bases and the J gene end by 1 base; junction bases not matched to a gene: 8. CDR3 sequence reads: CASSEPQPGQGNTGELFF. The CDR3 nucleotides are TGTGCCAGCAGTGAACCCCAACCGGGACAGGGGAACACCGGGGAGCTGTTTTTT.

The chain joins TRBV5-1 to TRBJ1-1, with unresolved D. CDR3 length: 15 amino acids. The germline V gene has CDR1 SGHRS and CDR2 YFSETQ. V shed 4 bases and J shed 0 bases, with 13 bases lying between them. The CDR3 region is CASSQDGSLNTEAFF. The DNA for the CDR3 is TGCGCCAGCAGCCAGGACGGGAGTCTGAACACTGAAGCTTTCTTT.

The chain carries TRBV30 and TRBJ2-6; D gene ambiguous. Germline V lookup: CDR1 GTSNPN, CDR2 SVGIG (reference sequence). The ends were cut back, 4 bases at V and 0 bases at J, with 7 bases in the middle. The CDR3 sequence is 14 residues long. The CDR3 DNA sequence: TGTGCCTGGAAGACGGCCTCTGGGGCCAACGTCCTGACTTTC. It codes for CAWKTASGANVLTF.

The gene calls are TRBV3-1 (or the pseudogene TRBV3-2) and TRBJ1-3; D possibly corresponds to TRBD1 (5 bases). Trimming pared 0 bases from V and 7 bases from J, leaving 7 bases between. The CDR3 is made up of 13 amino acids. CDR1 and CDR2 from the germline V gene are LGHDT and YNNKEL (reference sequence). The CDR3 nucleotides read TGTGCCAGCAGCCAAGATGGGGGGAACACCATATATTTT. Protein sequence: CASSQDGGNTIYF.

V usage is TRBV25-1 and J usage is TRBJ2-1; D is uncertain. Trimming took off 5 bases at V and 0 bases at J, with 8 bases between the two ends. This CDR3 has 14 residues. CDR1 and CDR2 (germline): MGHDK, SYGVNS. CDR3 sequence: CASSWRSSYNEQFF. The DNA of the CDR3 is TGTGCCAGCAGTTGGCGGAGCTCCTACAATGAGCAGTTCTTC.

CDR3: CASSEMRTGGTEAFF. The CDR3 nucleotides are TGCGCCAGCAGTGAGATGAGGACAGGGGGCACTGAAGCTTTCTTT. This chain links TRBV10-1 with TRBJ1-1, with TRBD1 identical over 10 bases. The V gene's germline CDR1 is WNHNN and CDR2 SYGVQD (reference sequence). CDR3 length: 15 residues. The trim removed 2 bases at V and 4 bases at J, leaving 4 bases unmatched.

The rearrangement joins TRBV10-1 to TRBJ2-7, with 8 positions matching TRBD1. There are 13 residues in the CDR3. The germline CDR1 and CDR2 sequences are WNHNN and SYGVQD (reference sequence). V lost 5 bases, J lost 7 bases, and 7 bases stayed unmatched. The CDR3 bases are TGCGCCAGCAGTCGGGACAGGACAAGGGAGCAGTACTTC. This codes for CASSRDRTREQYF.

The chain has TRBV18 and TRBJ1-6; a possible D gene is TRBD1 (5 bases). CDR1 and CDR2 from the germline V gene are KGHSH and LQKENI. V was trimmed by 4 bases and J by 5 bases, leaving 12 bases between them. The length of the CDR3 is 15 residues. The CDR3 DNA sequence: TGTGCCAGCTCACTAATTGAGGGGAATAATTCACCCCTCCACTTT. It encodes CASSLIEGNNSPLHF.

The chain employs TRBV30 and TRBJ1-5; D unclear. Trimming took 2 bases from V and 3 from J, leaving 8 bases between them. This CDR3 spans 13 amino acids. Per germline, CDR1 GTSNPN and CDR2 SVGIG (reference sequence). CDR3 sequence: CAWSSSPNQPQHF. The CDR3 nucleotides are TGTGCCTGGAGTTCAAGTCCCAATCAGCCCCAGCATTTT.

This sequence joins TRBV19 and TRBJ2-7; 7 bases match TRBD1. The germline CDR1 and CDR2 sequences are LNHDA and SQIVND (reference sequence). V shed 4 bases and J 3 bases; nucleotides not matched to a gene: 6. This CDR3 region has 14 residues. The CDR3 sequence is CASSNRGALYEQYF. The DNA of the CDR3 is TGTGCCAGTAGTAACAGGGGAGCCCTCTACGAGCAGTACTTC.